What follows are 15 T cell receptor beta chains derived from one specimen sequenced in a study of identical twins (TCRdb year 2016). Library preparation was by 5' RACE. Sequencing took place on an Illumina HiSeq 2000. TCRdb reprocessed the public reads (quality trimming at Q25 with fastp, clone calling with MiXCR) and kept in-frame beta chains. Each CDR3 protein gets just one entry, which takes the most common genes and DNA from the rows behind it. In all, the sample holds some 500,000 distinct CDR3 sequences, and under 25% of those were seen once. Under 0.95% of the sample goes to the ten largest clones. These data were likewise used in another study, on T cells expressing NK-cell markers.

Input material: CD4+ T cells sorted from blood. The receptors here all came from a woman younger than 30 in good health.

This rearrangement joins TRBV10-3 to TRBJ2-2, with TRBD1 matching over 7 bases. Per the germline V gene, CDR1 is ENHRY and CDR2 is SYGVKD. The CDR3 has 14 amino acids. V gave up 9 bases and J gave up 4 bases; unmatched junction bases: 8. As DNA, the CDR3 is TGTGCCATAAGACAGGGTGAGAGCACCGGGGAGCTGTTTTTT. It translates to CAIRQGESTGELFF.

This clonotype has at least ten counts. The chain joins TRBV7-7 to TRBJ2-1; TRBD2 might be the D (5 bases). This CDR3 is 13 amino acids long. V lost 0 bases, J lost 6 bases, and 6 bases lay in between. The germline V gene encodes CDR1 SSHAT and CDR2 FNYEAQ (reference sequence). The CDR3 DNA sequence: TGTGCCAGCAGCTTAGCAGGGAGCAATGAGCAGTTCTTC. It codes for CASSLAGSNEQFF.

Worth noting for this clonotype: A much bigger clone sits one base away, suggesting this may be a read error. V and J are TRBV3-1 and TRBJ2-5; 13 bases align to TRBD2. Germline V gene lookup returns CDR1 LGHDT and CDR2 YNNKEL (reference sequence). V dropped 8 bases and J dropped 7; count of bases not matched to a gene: 10. The CDR3 runs 15 residues. CDR3 loop: CASCRTSGGPATQYF. In nucleotides, the CDR3 is TGTGCCAGCTGCCGGACTAGCGGGGGCCCTGCGACCCAGTACTTC.

The CDR3, as DNA: TGTGCCAGCAGCGCAAGACTAGTAGGCAATGAGCAGTTCTTC. Translation gives CASSARLVGNEQFF. The chain carries TRBV2 and TRBJ2-1, with a weak D call TRBD2 (6 bases). Germline assignment: CDR1 SNHLY and CDR2 FYNNEI. The V end lost 6 bases, the J end lost 6 bases, and 15 bases lay between the germline ends. The CDR3 sequence is 14 residues long.

This clonotype was counted a few times. This chain uses TRBV14 with TRBJ2-3; D perhaps matches TRBD2 (5 bases). Germline loops: CDR1 SGHDN, CDR2 FVKESK. The V end lost 1 base, the J end lost 2 bases, and 13 bases lay between the germline ends. The CDR3 is 16 amino acids. CDR3: CASSQVAGGPTDTQYF. The CDR3 bases are TGTGCCAGCAGCCAAGTGGCTGGAGGCCCCACAGATACGCAGTATTTT.

V and J are TRBV12-3 or TRBV12-4 and TRBJ1-2; 7 positions agree with TRBD1. Unmatched junction bases numbered 7, after V lost 5 bases and J lost 7 bases. The CDR3 is 13 amino acids. CDR3 sequence: CASSRDSGVGYTF. CDR3 bases: TGTGCCAGCAGTCGGGACAGTGGAGTTGGCTACACCTTC.

This clonotype was seen a few times. The J gene is TRBJ1-5, the V gene TRBV20-1; tentatively, D is TRBD1 (6 bases). V dropped 4 bases and J dropped 6 bases, with 10 bases sitting between them. Per germline, CDR1 DFQATT and CDR2 SNEGSKA (reference sequence). This CDR3 has 12 residues. Written as DNA, the CDR3 is TGCAGTGCTAAAGGGGGGTCTCAGCCCCAGCATTTT. It is translated as CSAKGGSQPQHF.

This clonotype was recorded a few times. The chain combines TRBV27 with TRBJ1-5, with D uncertain. Germline CDR1 and CDR2: MNHEY and SMNVEV (reference sequence). CDR3 length: 12 amino acids. V lost 3 bases, J lost 5 bases, and 5 bases lay in between. CDR3: CASSFLHQPQHF. DNA of the CDR3: TGTGCCAGCAGTTTTCTCCATCAGCCCCAGCATTTT.

The chain combines TRBV27 with TRBJ2-3; D gene unclear. There are 14 residues in the CDR3. Germline loops: CDR1 MNHEY, CDR2 SMNVEV (reference sequence). Trimming shortened V by 5 bases and J by 1 base, and 10 bases separated the two germline ends. The CDR3: CASSKNFGTDTQYF. CDR3 in DNA: TGTGCCAGCAGTAAGAACTTCGGCACAGATACGCAGTATTTT.

This clonotype was seen a handful of times. V and J are TRBV20-1 and TRBJ1-1; D call uncertain. V gave up 6 bases and J gave up 8 bases, with 13 bases separating them. The CDR3 is 11 amino acids. Germline V gene lookup returns CDR1 DFQATT and CDR2 SNEGSKA (reference sequence). CDR3 DNA sequence: TGCAGTGCATCCCGGGTTGCCGAAGCTTTCTTT. The encoded protein is CSASRVAEAFF.

The V and J genes are TRBV3-1 and TRBJ2-7; D is possibly TRBD2 (6 bases). The CDR3 contains 16 residues. Germline V gives CDR1 LGHDT, CDR2 YNNKEL (reference sequence). Deletions cut 1 base from V and 3 bases from J, with 16 bases between. CDR3 loop: CASSQGVSGEYYEQYF. The DNA of the CDR3 is TGTGCCAGCAGCCAAGGGGTTTCGGGGGAGTACTACGAGCAGTACTTC.

The V gene is TRBV20-1, the J gene TRBJ2-5, with 7 bases fitting TRBD2. There are 13 residues in the CDR3. The V segment lost 4 bases and the J segment 3 bases; nucleotides outside the gene matches: 5. Germline CDR1 is DFQATT and CDR2 is SNEGSKA (reference sequence). CDR3 protein: CSAIVRGEETQYF. CDR3 DNA: TGCAGTGCTATAGTCCGGGGGGAAGAGACCCAGTACTTC.

This clonotype appeared a few times. V is TRBV3-1 and J is TRBJ2-3; 13 positions match TRBD2. V lost 4 bases, J lost 6 bases, and 7 bases stayed unmatched. The CDR3 runs to 16 residues. Germline CDR1 reads LGHDT; CDR2 reads YNNKEL (reference sequence). CDR3 DNA sequence: TGTGCCAGCAGCCTGTGGACTAGCGGGAGCGGGGATACGCAGTATTTT. It translates to CASSLWTSGSGDTQYF.

This clonotype was seen more than once but under ten times. The chain links TRBV20-1 to TRBJ2-7; D may be TRBD1 (6 bases). V lost 3 bases and J 4 bases, leaving 13 bases between the germline ends. The CDR3 covers 13 residues. CDR1 and CDR2 (germline): DFQATT, SNEGSKA (reference sequence). In nucleotides, the CDR3 is TGCAGTGCTAGGGTACAGGGCGGGTACGAGCAGTACTTC. As protein: CSARVQGGYEQYF.

This rearrangement joins TRBV6-1 to TRBJ1-5; 7 bases are shared with TRBD1. V trimming: 1 base; J trimming: 6 bases; junction bases outside the gene matches: 3. The CDR3 is 14 amino acids. The V gene's germline CDR1 is MNHNS and CDR2 SASEGT. The CDR3 DNA sequence: TGTGCCAGCAGTGAAGGGGACAGAGTTCAGCCCCAGCATTTT. Translating it yields CASSEGDRVQPQHF.